This TCR beta chain was profiled in a study of blood T cell repertoires in COVID-19. Participants in the exposed group had met a COVID-19 case in the 2 weeks before joining the study. The CDR3 extends over 16 amino acids. V shed 0 bases, J shed 8 bases, and the junction held 12 bases outside the gene matches. Germline values: CDR1 SQVTM, CDR2 ANQGSEA. As originally analysed: Researchers report that nucleated cell counts were estimated from reference gene primer amplification. Measured with immunoSEQ multiplex PCR; TCRdb has only the in-frame clones, and not every one. The V and J calls and clone size come from that table; D and trimming were worked out from the DNA. This sample carries about 260,000 clones, approximately 90% of them seen once, and the ten largest clones take approximately 2.7%.

This chain connects TRBV29-1 to TRBJ2-1, with 8 bases aligning to TRBD1. Sequencing input: PBMCs or T cells enriched from blood (not recorded which). This receptor was taken from a middle-aged man who had been exposed to COVID-19. CDR3 nucleotide sequence: TGCAGCGTTGAAGATCCCGGGACAGGTGTCATCGATGAGCAGTTCTTC. This gives the protein CSVEDPGTGVIDEQFF.